The clone carrying this T cell receptor (beta chain) was seen a handful of times. Antigen unknown. Template switching added a universal primer binding site, and final cDNA carried unique molecular identifiers. Via MiXCR, TCRdb re-called the 5' RACE reads, giving one row per CDR3 protein. The sample lists approximately 470,000 distinct CDR3 sequences; 14% were seen once. The data originate from a study of identical twins. General study points: Findings came from cross-sectional statistics, without long-term follow-up of donors. Within twin pairs, the out-of-frame alpha sequences they shared showed excess low generation probability.

CDR3 length: 16 amino acids. V was clipped by 7 bases and J by 2 bases, with 18 bases between them. In addition, the sample was reused for a study of yellow fever vaccine responses in identical twins. That investigation notes: The T cell response to vaccination in identical twins was reportedly partly convergent and partly personalized.

Sequencing input: CD4+ T cells sorted from blood. This TCR came from a woman younger than 35 in good health. The V gene is TRBV12-3 or TRBV12-4, the J gene TRBJ2-1, with D maybe TRBD1 (6 bases). The CDR3 here is CASKPGQIVAYNEQFF. CDR3 in DNA: TGTGCCAGCAAACCCGGACAGATCGTGGCCTACAATGAGCAGTTCTTC.